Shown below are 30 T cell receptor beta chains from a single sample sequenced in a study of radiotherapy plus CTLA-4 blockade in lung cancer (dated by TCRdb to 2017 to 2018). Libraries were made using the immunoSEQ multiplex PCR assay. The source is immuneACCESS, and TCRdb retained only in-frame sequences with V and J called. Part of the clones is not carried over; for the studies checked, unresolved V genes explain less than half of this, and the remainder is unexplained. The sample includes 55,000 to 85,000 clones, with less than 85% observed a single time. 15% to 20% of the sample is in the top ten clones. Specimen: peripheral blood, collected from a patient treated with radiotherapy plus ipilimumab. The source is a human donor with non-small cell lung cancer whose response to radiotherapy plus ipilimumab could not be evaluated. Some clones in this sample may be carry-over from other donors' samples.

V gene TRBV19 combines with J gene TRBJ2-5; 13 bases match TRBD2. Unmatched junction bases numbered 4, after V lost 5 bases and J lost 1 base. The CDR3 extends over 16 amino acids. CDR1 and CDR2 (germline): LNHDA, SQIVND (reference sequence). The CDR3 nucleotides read TGTGCCAGTAGTCGGACTAGCGGGGGCACCCAAGAGACCCAGTACTTC. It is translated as CASSRTSGGTQETQYF.

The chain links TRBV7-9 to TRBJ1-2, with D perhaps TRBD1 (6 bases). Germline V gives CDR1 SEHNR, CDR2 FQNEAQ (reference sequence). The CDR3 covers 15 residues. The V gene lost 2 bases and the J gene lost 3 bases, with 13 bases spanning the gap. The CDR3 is CASSLSQDSYYGYTF. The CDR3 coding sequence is TGTGCCAGCAGCTTATCCCAGGACAGCTACTATGGCTACACCTTC.

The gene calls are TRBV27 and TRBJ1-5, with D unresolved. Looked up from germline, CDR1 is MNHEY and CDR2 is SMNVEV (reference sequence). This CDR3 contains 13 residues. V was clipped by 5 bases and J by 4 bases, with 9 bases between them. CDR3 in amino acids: CASSTARNQPQHF. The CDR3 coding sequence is TGTGCCAGCAGTACGGCGAGGAATCAGCCCCAGCATTTT.

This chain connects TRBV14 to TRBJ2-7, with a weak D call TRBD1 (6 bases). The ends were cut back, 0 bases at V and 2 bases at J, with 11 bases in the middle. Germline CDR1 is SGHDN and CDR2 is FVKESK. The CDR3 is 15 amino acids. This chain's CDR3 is CASSQEGEGAYEQYF. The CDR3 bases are TGTGCCAGCAGCCAAGAGGGAGAGGGGGCCTACGAGCAGTACTTC. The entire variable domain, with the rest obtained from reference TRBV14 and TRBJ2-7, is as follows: EAGVTQFPSHSVIEKGQTVTLRCDPISGHDNLYWYRRVMGKEIKFLLHFVKESKQDESGMPNNRFLAERTGGTYSTLKVQPAELEDSGVYFCASSQEGEGAYEQYFGPGTRLTVT.

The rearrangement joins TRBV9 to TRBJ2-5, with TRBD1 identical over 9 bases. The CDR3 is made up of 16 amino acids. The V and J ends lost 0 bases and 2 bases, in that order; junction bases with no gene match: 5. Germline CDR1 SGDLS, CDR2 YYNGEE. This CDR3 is CASSVAPGTGQETQYF. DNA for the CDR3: TGTGCCAGCAGCGTAGCCCCCGGGACAGGGCAAGAGACCCAGTACTTC.

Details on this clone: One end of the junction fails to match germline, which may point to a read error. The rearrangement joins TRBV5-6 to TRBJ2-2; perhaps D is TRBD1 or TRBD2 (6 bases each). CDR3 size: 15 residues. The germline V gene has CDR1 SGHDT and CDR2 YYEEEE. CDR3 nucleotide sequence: TGTGCCAGCGGCTTGGGGGCGGTTCGGACCGGGGGGCTGTTTTTT. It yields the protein CASGLGAVRTGGLFF.

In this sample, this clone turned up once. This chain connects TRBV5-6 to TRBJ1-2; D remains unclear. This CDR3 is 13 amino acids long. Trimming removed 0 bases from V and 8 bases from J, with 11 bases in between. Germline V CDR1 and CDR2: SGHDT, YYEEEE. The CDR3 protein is CASSLGPLGGYTF. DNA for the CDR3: TGTGCCAGCAGCTTGGGGCCCCTTGGCGGCTACACCTTC.

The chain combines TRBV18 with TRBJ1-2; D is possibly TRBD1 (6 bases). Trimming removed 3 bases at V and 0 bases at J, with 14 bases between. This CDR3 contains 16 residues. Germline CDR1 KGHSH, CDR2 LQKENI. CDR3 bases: TGTGCCAGCTCACCGGGTCAAGGGGGTACTAACTATGGCTACACCTTC. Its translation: CASSPGQGGTNYGYTF. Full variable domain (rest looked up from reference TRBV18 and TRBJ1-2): NAGVMQNPRHLVRRRGQEARLRCSPMKGHSHVYWYRQLPEEGLKFMVYLQKENIIDESGMPKERFSAEFPKEGPSILRIQQVVRGDSAAYFCASSPGQGGTNYGYTFGSGTRLTVV.

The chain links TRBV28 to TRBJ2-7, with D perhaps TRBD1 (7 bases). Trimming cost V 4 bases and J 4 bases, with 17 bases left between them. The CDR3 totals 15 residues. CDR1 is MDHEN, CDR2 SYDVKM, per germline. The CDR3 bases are TGTGCCAGCAGTTCCAGTCAGGGGGGAATTTACGAGCAGTACTTC. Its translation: CASSSSQGGIYEQYF.

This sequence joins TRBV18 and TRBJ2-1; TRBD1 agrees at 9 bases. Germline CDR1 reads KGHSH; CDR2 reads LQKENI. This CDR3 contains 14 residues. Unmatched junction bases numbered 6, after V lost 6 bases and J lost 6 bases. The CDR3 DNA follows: TGTGCCAGCTCGCGGGACAGGGTGGGCAATGAGCAGTTCTTC. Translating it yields CASSRDRVGNEQFF. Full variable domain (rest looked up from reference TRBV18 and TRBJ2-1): NAGVMQNPRHLVRRRGQEARLRCSPMKGHSHVYWYRQLPEEGLKFMVYLQKENIIDESGMPKERFSAEFPKEGPSILRIQQVVRGDSAAYFCASSRDRVGNEQFFGPGTRLTVL.

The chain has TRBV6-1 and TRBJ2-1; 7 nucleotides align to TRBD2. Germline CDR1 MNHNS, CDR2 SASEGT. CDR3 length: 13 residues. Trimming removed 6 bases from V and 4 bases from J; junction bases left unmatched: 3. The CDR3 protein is CASRTSRYNEQFF. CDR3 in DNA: TGTGCCAGCAGGACTAGCAGGTACAATGAGCAGTTCTTC.

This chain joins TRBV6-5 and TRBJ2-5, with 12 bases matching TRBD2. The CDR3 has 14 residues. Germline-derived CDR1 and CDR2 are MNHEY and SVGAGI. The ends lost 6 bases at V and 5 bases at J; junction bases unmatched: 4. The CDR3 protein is CASSPGLAGETQYF. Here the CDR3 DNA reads TGTGCCAGCAGCCCCGGACTAGCGGGGGAGACCCAGTACTTC.

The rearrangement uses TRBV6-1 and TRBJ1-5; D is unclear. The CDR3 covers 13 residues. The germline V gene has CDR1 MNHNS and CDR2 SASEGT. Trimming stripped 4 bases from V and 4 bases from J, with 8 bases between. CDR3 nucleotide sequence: TGTGCCAGCAGTGCTCGGTCTAATCAGCCCCAGCATTTT. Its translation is CASSARSNQPQHF.

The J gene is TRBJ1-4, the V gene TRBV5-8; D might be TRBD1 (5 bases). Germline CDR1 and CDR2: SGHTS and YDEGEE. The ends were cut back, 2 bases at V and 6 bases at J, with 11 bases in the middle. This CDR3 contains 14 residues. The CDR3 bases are TGTGCCAGCAGCTTTCAGGGAGGGGATGAAAAACTGTTTTTT. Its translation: CASSFQGGDEKLFF.

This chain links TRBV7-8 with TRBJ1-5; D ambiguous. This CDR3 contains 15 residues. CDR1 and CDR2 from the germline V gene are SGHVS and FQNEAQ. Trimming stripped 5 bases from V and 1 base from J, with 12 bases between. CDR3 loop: CASSAGENSNQPQHF. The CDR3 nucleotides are TGTGCCAGCAGCGCCGGGGAAAACAGCAATCAGCCCCAGCATTTT.

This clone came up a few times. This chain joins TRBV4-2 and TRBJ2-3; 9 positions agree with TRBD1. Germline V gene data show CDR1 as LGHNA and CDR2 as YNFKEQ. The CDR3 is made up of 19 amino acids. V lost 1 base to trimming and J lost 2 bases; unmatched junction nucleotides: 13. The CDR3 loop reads CASSQGYDGTGRHTDTQYF. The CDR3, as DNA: TGTGCCAGCAGCCAAGGATACGACGGGACAGGGAGGCACACAGATACGCAGTATTTT.

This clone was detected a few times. The CDR3 bases are TGTGCCAGCAGCAACCGGACTAGCGGGGCGCACACCGGGGAGCTGTTTTTT. Protein: CASSNRTSGAHTGELFF. This rearrangement joins TRBV5-4 to TRBJ2-2, with 12 bases matching TRBD2. The CDR3 is 17 amino acids. Germline CDR1 SGHNT, CDR2 YYREEE (reference sequence). Trimming at V came to 4 bases and at J to 3 bases, leaving 7 bases not matched to a gene.

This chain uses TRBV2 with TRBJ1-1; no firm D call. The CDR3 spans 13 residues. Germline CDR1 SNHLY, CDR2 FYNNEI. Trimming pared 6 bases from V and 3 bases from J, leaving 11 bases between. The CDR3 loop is CASSPAGYTEAFF. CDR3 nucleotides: TGTGCCAGCAGCCCGGCAGGTTACACTGAAGCTTTCTTT. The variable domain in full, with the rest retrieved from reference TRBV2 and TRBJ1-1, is EPEVTQTPSHQVTQMGQEVILRCVPISNHLYFYWYRQILGQKVEFLVSFYNNEISEKSEIFDDQFSVERPDGSNFTLKIRSTKLEDSAMYFCASSPAGYTEAFFGQGTRLTVV.

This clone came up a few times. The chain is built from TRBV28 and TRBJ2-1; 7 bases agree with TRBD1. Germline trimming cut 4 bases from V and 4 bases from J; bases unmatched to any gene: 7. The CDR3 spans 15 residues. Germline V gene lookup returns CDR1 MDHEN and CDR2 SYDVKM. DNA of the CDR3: TGTGCCAGCAGTTCACCTTTGACAGGGTACAATGAGCAGTTCTTC. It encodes CASSSPLTGYNEQFF.

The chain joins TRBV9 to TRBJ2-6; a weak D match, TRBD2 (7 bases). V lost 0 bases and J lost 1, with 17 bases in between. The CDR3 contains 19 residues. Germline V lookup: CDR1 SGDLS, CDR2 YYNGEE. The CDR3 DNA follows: TGTGCCAGCAGCGTAGAGGGGGGACTGGGACTATCTGGGGCCAACGTCCTGACTTTC. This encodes CASSVEGGLGLSGANVLTF.

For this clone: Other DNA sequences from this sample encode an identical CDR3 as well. The chain's CDR3 is CASTLGQAPYEQYF. In nucleotides, the CDR3 is TGCGCCAGCACGCTGGGACAGGCTCCCTACGAGCAGTACTTC. V gene TRBV5-1 combines with J gene TRBJ2-7, with 8 bases fitting TRBD1. CDR1 and CDR2 (germline): SGHRS, YFSETQ. The J segment lost 2 bases and the V segment lost 6 bases, leaving 7 bases of the junction unmatched. This CDR3 comprises 14 residues.

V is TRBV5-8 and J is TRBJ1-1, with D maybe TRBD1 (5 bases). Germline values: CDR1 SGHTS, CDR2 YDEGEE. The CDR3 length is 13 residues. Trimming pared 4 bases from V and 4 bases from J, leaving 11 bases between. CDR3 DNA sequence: TGTGCCAGCAGCGTCAGGGATTTCACTGAAGCTTTCTTT. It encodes CASSVRDFTEAFF.

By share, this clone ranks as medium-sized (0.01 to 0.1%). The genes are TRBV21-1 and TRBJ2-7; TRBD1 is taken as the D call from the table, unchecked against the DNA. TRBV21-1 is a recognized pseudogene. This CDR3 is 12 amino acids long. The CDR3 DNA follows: TGTGCCAGCACCTTACAGGGAAACGAGCAGTACTTC. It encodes CASTLQGNEQYF.

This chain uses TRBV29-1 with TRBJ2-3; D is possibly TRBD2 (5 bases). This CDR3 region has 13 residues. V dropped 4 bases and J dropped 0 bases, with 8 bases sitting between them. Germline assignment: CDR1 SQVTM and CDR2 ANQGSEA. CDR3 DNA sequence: TGCAGCGTTGGAGGGCGGAGCACAGATACGCAGTATTTT. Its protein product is CSVGGRSTDTQYF.

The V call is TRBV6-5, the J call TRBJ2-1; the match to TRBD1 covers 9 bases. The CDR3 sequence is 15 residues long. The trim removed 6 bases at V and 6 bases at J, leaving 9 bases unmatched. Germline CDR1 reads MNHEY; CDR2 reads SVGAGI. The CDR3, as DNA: TGTGCCAGCAGCTCGGGCGGGACAGGGTCCAATGAGCAGTTCTTC. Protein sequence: CASSSGGTGSNEQFF.

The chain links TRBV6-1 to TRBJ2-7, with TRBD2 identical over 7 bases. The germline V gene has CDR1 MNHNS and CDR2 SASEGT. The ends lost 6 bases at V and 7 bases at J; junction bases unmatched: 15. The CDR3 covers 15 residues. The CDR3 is CASSFLTSVGGEQYF. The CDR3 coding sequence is TGTGCCAGCAGCTTCCTCACTAGCGTCGGTGGGGAGCAGTACTTC.

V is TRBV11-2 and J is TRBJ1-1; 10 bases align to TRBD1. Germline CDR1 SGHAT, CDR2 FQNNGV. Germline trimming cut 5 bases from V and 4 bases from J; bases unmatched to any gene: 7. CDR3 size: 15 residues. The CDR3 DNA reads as TGTGCCAGCAGCCCCCGGGACAGGGGACGCACTGAAGCTTTCTTT. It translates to CASSPRDRGRTEAFF. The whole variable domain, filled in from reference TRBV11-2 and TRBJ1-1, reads EAGVAQSPRYKIIEKRQSVAFWCNPISGHATLYWYQQILGQGPKLLIQFQNNGVVDDSQLPKDRFSAERLKGVDSTLKIQPAKLEDSAVYLCASSPRDRGRTEAFFGQGTRLTVV.

CDR3 sequence (DNA): TGTGCCATCGGGACAGAAAACTATGGCTACACCTTC. It translates to CAIGTENYGYTF. The chain carries TRBV10-3 and TRBJ1-2, with 7 bases lining up with TRBD1. Per the germline V gene, CDR1 is ENHRY and CDR2 is SYGVKD. This CDR3 has 12 amino acids. The trim removed 8 bases at V and 2 bases at J, leaving 2 bases unmatched.

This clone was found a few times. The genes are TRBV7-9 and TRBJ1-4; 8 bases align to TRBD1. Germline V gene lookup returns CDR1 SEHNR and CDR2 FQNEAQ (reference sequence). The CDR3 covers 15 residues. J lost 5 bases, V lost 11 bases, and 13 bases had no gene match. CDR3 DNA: TGTGCCGGACAGGGTTGGGCCGGGGGGAATGAAAAACTGTTTTTT. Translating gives CAGQGWAGGNEKLFF. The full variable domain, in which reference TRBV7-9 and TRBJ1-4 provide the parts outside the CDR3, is DTGVSQNPRHKITKRGQNVTFRCDPISEHNRLYWYRQTLGQGPEFLTYFQNEAQLEKSRLLSDRFSAERPKGSFSTLEIQRTEQGDSAMYLCAGQGWAGGNEKLFFGSGTQLSVL.

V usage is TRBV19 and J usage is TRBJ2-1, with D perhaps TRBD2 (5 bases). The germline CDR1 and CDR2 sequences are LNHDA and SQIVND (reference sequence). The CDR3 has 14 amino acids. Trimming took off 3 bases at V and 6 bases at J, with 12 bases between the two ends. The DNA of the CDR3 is TGTGCCAGTAGTATCCGGGAATACTCCAATGAGCAGTTCTTC. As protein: CASSIREYSNEQFF.